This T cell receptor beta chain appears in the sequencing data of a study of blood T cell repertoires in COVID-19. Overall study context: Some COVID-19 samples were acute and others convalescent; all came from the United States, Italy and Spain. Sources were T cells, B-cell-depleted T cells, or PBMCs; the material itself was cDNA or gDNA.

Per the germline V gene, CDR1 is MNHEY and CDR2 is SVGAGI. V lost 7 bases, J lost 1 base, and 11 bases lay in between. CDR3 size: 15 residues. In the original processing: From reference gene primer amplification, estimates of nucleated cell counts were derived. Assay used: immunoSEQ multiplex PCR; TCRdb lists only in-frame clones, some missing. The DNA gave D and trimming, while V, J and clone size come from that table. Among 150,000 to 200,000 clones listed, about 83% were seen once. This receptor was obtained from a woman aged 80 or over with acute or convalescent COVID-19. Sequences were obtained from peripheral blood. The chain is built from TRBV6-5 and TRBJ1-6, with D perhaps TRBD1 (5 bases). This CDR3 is CASNLRESYNSPLHF. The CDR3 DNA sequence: TGTGCCAGCAACCTCAGGGAATCCTATAATTCACCCCTCCACTTT.